Shown below are 18 T cell receptor beta chains from a single sample sequenced in a study of cytomegalovirus exposure and HLA in healthy donors. Both 60 Vbeta primers and 13 Jbeta primers went into the PCR. Profiled with immunoSEQ multiplex PCR; TCRdb holds only in-frame clones, not every one. The table has approximately 100,000 clones, approximately 9% seen once. The specimen sequenced was PBMCs. The receptor set was obtained from a man aged 50-60 years in good health and CMV-seropositive.

The gene calls are TRBV7-6 and TRBJ1-6; 9 nucleotides agree with TRBD1. V was pared by 7 bases and J by 5 bases, with 6 bases of the junction left unmatched. CDR1 is SGHVS and CDR2 is FNYEAQ in the germline V gene. This CDR3 is built from 15 residues. CDR3 loop: CASNPGQGDNSPLHF. The CDR3, as DNA: TGTGCCAGCAACCCGGGACAGGGAGATAATTCACCCCTCCACTTT.

The J gene is TRBJ1-3, the V gene TRBV6-5, with 7 bases aligning to TRBD1. Per the germline V gene, CDR1 is MNHEY and CDR2 is SVGAGI. Losses at the gene ends were 7 bases for V and 8 bases for J; bases not matched to a gene: 14. This CDR3 is 15 amino acids long. CDR3 bases: TGTGCCAGCATCAGGGGGTTTGGTGGGGACCACACCATATATTTT. Translation: CASIRGFGGDHTIYF.

This clone has just a few counts. The chain uses TRBV30 and TRBJ2-5, with 8 bases aligning to TRBD1. CDR3 length: 14 residues. Germline values: CDR1 GTSNPN, CDR2 SVGIG (reference sequence). The V segment lost 2 bases and the J segment 5 bases; nucleotides outside the gene matches: 7. CDR3 residues: CAWSPGTGQETQYF. The CDR3 DNA reads as TGTGCCTGGAGTCCCGGGACAGGTCAGGAGACCCAGTACTTC.

The chain links TRBV6-5 to TRBJ2-2; unclear D gene. With 6 bases removed from V and 5 bases from J, the gap between germline ends came to 13 bases. CDR1 and CDR2 from the germline V gene are MNHEY and SVGAGI. This CDR3 region has 14 residues. CDR3 in amino acids: CASSRTLRTGELFF. CDR3 nucleotide sequence: TGTGCCAGCAGCCGAACACTGAGGACCGGGGAGCTGTTTTTT.

The table lists this clone with a few counts. One end of the junction does not line up with germline, which may come from a read error. V and J are TRBV18 and TRBJ1-5; the match to TRBD1 covers 8 bases. Per the germline V gene, CDR1 is KGHSH and CDR2 is LQKENI. This CDR3 region has 15 residues. This CDR3 reads CASSKEQGVNQPQNF. The CDR3 nucleotides are TGTGCCAGCTCAAAGGAACAGGGGGTTAATCAGCCCCAGAATTTT.

The V and J genes are TRBV7-3 and TRBJ2-7, with 10 bases identical to TRBD1. The CDR3 totals 15 residues. The V and J ends lost 2 bases and 3 bases, in that order; junction bases with no gene match: 4. Germline CDR1 and CDR2: SGHTA and FQGTGA. The CDR3 protein is CASSLGQGDGYEQYF. The CDR3 DNA is TGTGCCAGCAGCTTAGGACAGGGGGACGGCTACGAGCAGTACTTC.

This clone was detected ten times or more. The J gene is TRBJ2-1, the V gene TRBV28, with 15 bases matching TRBD2. With V trimmed by 2 bases and J by 7 bases, 0 bases remained unmatched. The CDR3 spans 15 residues. CDR1 MDHEN and CDR2 SYDVKM come from the germline V gene. CDR3 region: CASSLGTSGRNEQFF. The DNA of the CDR3 is TGTGCCAGCAGTTTAGGGACTAGCGGGAGGAATGAGCAGTTCTTC.

This clone was seen a handful of times. The V gene is TRBV2, the J gene TRBJ2-3; 7 bases are shared with TRBD1. The CDR3 has 15 amino acids. With 5 bases clipped from V and 5 bases from J, the junction kept 10 bases outside the gene matches. The germline V gene encodes CDR1 SNHLY and CDR2 FYNNEI. This CDR3 is CASSPDRPVGDTQYF. DNA for the CDR3: TGTGCCAGCAGTCCGGACAGGCCCGTCGGAGATACGCAGTATTTT.

This clone was seen more than once but under ten times. V usage is TRBV15 and J usage is TRBJ2-3; TRBD1 is a possible D gene (6 bases). V dropped 0 bases and J dropped 1 base, with 11 bases sitting between them. This CDR3 comprises 16 residues. Per germline, CDR1 LNHNV and CDR2 YYDKDF (reference sequence). Written as DNA, the CDR3 is TGTGCCACCAGCAGAGATTGGGCAGGGGGCACAGATACGCAGTATTTT. It encodes CATSRDWAGGTDTQYF.

This clone was observed a handful of times. The chain uses TRBV28 and TRBJ2-3, with 9 bases fitting TRBD2. Germline lookup yields CDR1 MDHEN and CDR2 SYDVKM. V was clipped by 8 bases and J by 4 bases; unmatched bases: 7. The CDR3 spans 14 residues. CDR3 residues: CASGIAGAADTQYF. The CDR3 region has the DNA TGTGCCAGCGGAATAGCGGGAGCGGCAGATACGCAGTATTTT.

This clone is medium-sized within its sample. The chain joins TRBV7-6 to TRBJ1-1; possible D gene TRBD1, 5 bases. The CDR3 consists of 15 residues. In germline, CDR1 is SGHVS, CDR2 FNYEAQ. Trimming removed 0 bases from V and 5 bases from J, with 13 bases in between. The CDR3 DNA follows: TGTGCCAGCAGCTTAGCGAAGTCAGGGCAAACTGAAGCTTTCTTT. This encodes CASSLAKSGQTEAFF.

This clone appeared a few times. The chain carries TRBV6-5 and TRBJ1-2; 8 nucleotides match TRBD1. The CDR3 covers 13 residues. In germline, CDR1 is MNHEY, CDR2 SVGAGI. The trim removed 9 bases at V and 8 bases at J, leaving 11 bases unmatched. In nucleotides, the CDR3 is TGTGCCAGTTGGACAGGGATGGGTGGCGGCTACACCTTC. Encoded protein: CASWTGMGGGYTF.

In its sample, this clone was seen a few times. This chain links TRBV27 with TRBJ2-7, with TRBD2 identical over 14 bases. J gave up 2 bases and V 6 bases, and 9 bases lay outside the gene matches. Germline lookup yields CDR1 MNHEY and CDR2 SMNVEV (reference sequence). The CDR3 has 17 residues. The CDR3 protein is CASSPGLAGVVTYEQYF. The CDR3 coding sequence is TGTGCCAGCAGCCCGGGACTAGCGGGAGTGGTAACCTACGAGCAGTACTTC.

In its sample, this clone was seen a few times. The genes are TRBV6-1 and TRBJ1-1; 7 positions match TRBD1. The CDR3 is 13 residues long. Losses at the gene ends were 5 bases for V and 5 bases for J; bases not matched to a gene: 5. CDR1 is MNHNS and CDR2 is SASEGT in the germline V gene. For the CDR3, the DNA is TGTGCCAGCAGTACCACAGGGGTTACTGAAGCTTTCTTT. This gives the protein CASSTTGVTEAFF.

This chain connects TRBV7-3 to TRBJ2-3, with TRBD2 matching over 11 bases. The CDR3 is made up of 20 amino acids. From germline, CDR1 is SGHTA and CDR2 FQGTGA. The V gene end was trimmed by 2 bases and the J gene end by 2 bases; junction bases not matched to a gene: 15. CDR3 sequence: CASSLVFGLAGHAITDTQYF. CDR3 nucleotides: TGTGCCAGCAGCTTAGTATTCGGACTAGCGGGTCACGCCATCACAGATACGCAGTATTTT.

V usage is TRBV10-3 and J usage is TRBJ1-4, with D possibly being TRBD1 (5 bases). Trimming pared 2 bases from V and 4 bases from J, leaving 11 bases between. The CDR3 sequence is 15 residues long. Germline V CDR1 and CDR2: ENHRY, SYGVKD. CDR3 in DNA: TGTGCCATCAGTGAGGGTAGACAGAATAATGAAAAACTGTTTTTT. The encoded protein is CAISEGRQNNEKLFF.

This chain links TRBV28 with TRBJ2-7; D is possibly TRBD1 (5 bases). The CDR3 contains 11 residues. V was clipped by 9 bases and J by 3 bases, with 9 bases between them. Germline CDR1 reads MDHEN; CDR2 reads SYDVKM. This CDR3 is CASQGDYEQYF. The DNA of the CDR3 is TGTGCCAGTCAAGGGGACTACGAGCAGTACTTC.

This clone was detected a few times. The CDR3 DNA reads TGTGCCAGCAGCTTATACGGGAGTAGCTCCTACAATGAGCAGTTCTTC. Encoded protein: CASSLYGSSSYNEQFF. The V and J genes are TRBV13 and TRBJ2-1, with D possibly TRBD2 on 6 matching bases. Looked up from germline, CDR1 is PRHDT and CDR2 is FYEKMQ (reference sequence). V was clipped by 2 bases and J by 0 bases, with 11 bases between them. The CDR3 is 16 amino acids.